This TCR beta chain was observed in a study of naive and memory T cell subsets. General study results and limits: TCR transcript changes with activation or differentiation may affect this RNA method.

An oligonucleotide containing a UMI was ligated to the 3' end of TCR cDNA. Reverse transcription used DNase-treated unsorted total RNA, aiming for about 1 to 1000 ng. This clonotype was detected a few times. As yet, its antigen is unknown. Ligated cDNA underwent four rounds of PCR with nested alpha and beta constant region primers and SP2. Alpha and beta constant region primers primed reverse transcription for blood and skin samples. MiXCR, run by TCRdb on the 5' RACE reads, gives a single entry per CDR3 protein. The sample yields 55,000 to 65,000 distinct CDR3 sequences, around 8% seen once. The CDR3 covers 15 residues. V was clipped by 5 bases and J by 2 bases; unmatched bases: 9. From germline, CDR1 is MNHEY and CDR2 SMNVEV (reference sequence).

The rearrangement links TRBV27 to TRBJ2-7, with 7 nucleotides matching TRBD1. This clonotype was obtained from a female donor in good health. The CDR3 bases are TGTGCCAGCAGTCCAGTTGGGACAGCCCCCTACGAGCAGTACTTC. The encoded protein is CASSPVGTAPYEQYF.